The following is a T cell receptor (beta chain) sequence with its context. This CDR3 region has 12 residues. V dropped 6 bases and J dropped 3 bases, with 9 bases sitting between them. Germline V lookup: CDR1 MDHEN, CDR2 SYDVKM. This record comes from a study of OX40 agonist ivuxolimab in advanced cancers. Sequencing used immunoSEQ multiplex PCR; TCRdb keeps in-frame clones, though not all of them. The table includes about 61,000 clones, about nine tenths detected once. Material: CD4+ or CD8+ T cells sorted from blood, obtained in a trial of the OX40 agonist ivuxolimab. This sequence originates from an adult with an advanced solid tumor such as melanoma, head and neck, liver or kidney cancer. The chain carries TRBV28 and TRBJ2-7, with no clear D. DNA for the CDR3: TGTGCCAGCAGATGGGGTGACTACGAGCAGTACTTC. This translates into CASRWGDYEQYF.